The rows below give T cell receptor beta chains drawn from one sample of a study of Ad26.COV2.S vaccination and SARS-CoV-2 variants. Produced via immunoSEQ multiplex PCR; TCRdb's table is partial and in-frame only. The sample includes some 300,000 clones, around 84% of them seen just once. This specimen was peripheral blood, taken in a trial of Ad26.COV2.S vaccine versus placebo. The receptors stem from a person between 18 and 65 years old who received the Ad26.COV2.S COVID-19 vaccine or a placebo. CDR3s include the opening cysteine and the closing phenylalanine or tryptophan. A D gene is named only where the DNA matches it firmly. Rows give clone size only sometimes, using once, few, many, or a class for an expanded clone.

V gene,D gene,clone size,J gene,CDR3 protein,CDR3 DNA
TRBV10-1,.,.,TRBJ1-1,CASSESLNTEAFF,TGCGCCAGCAGTGAGTCATTGAACACTGAAGCTTTCTTT
TRBV12-2,.,.,TRBJ2-4,CASRLASSLNIQYF,TGTGCAAGTCGCTTAGCGAGCAGCCTAAACATTCAGTACTTC
TRBV18,.,.,TRBJ2-2,CASSPPARLGNLLGELFF,TGTGCCAGCTCACCACCCGCGAGGTTGGGGAATTTACTCGGGGAGCTGTTTTTT
TRBV2,TRBD1,.,TRBJ1-2,CASILQGALDYGYTF,TGTGCCAGCATATTACAGGGGGCTCTGGACTATGGCTACACCTTC
TRBV5-6,.,.,TRBJ1-1,CASSFGFTEAFF,TGTGCCAGCAGCTTTGGTTTCACTGAAGCTTTCTTT
TRBV7-7,.,.,TRBJ2-5,CASSLNLYQETQYF,TGTGCCAGCAGCTTAAACCTCTACCAAGAGACCCAGTACTTC
TRBV19,TRBD1,few,TRBJ1-5,CASSIEQGARKPQHF,TGTGCCAGTAGTATAGAACAGGGGGCTAGGAAGCCCCAGCATTTT
TRBV6-5,.,.,TRBJ2-1,CASSSSLAQFF,TGTGCCAGCAGTTCTAGCCTTGCGCAGTTCTTC
TRBV9,.,few,TRBJ1-6,CASSQTNTMNSPLHF,TGTGCCAGCAGCCAGACAAATACAATGAATTCACCCCTCCACTTT
TRBV5-6,.,few,TRBJ2-7,CASSLPYETGYYEQYF,TGTGCCAGCAGCTTGCCATATGAGACAGGTTACTACGAGCAGTACTTC
TRBV10-3,TRBD2,.,TRBJ2-1,CAISLSGASYNEQFF,TGTGCCATCAGCCTTAGCGGGGCCTCCTACAATGAGCAGTTCTTC
TRBV7-2,.,.,TRBJ2-6,CASSLKFERGANVLTF,TGTGCCAGCAGCCTCAAATTCGAACGTGGGGCCAACGTCCTGACTTTC
TRBV5-8,TRBD2,few,TRBJ2-1,CASSPQRAGGLRNEQFF,TGTGCCAGCAGCCCCCAACGAGCGGGGGGACTGAGAAATGAGCAGTTCTTC
TRBV20-1,.,.,TRBJ1-2,CSASEWGSGGYTF,TGCAGTGCTAGTGAGTGGGGGAGCGGTGGCTACACCTTC
TRBV7-9,TRBD1,.,TRBJ1-2,CASSSLEWTGGLGGYTF,TGTGCCAGCAGCTCCCTTGAATGGACAGGGGGCTTGGGAGGCTACACCTTC
TRBV5-6,TRBD1,.,TRBJ1-1,CASEQGAPGGTEAFF,TGTGCCTCCGAGCAGGGGGCGCCGGGGGGCACTGAAGCTTTCTTT
TRBV2,TRBD2,.,TRBJ2-7,CASSTGAGGPSEQYF,TGTGCCAGCAGCACTGGAGCGGGGGGCCCTAGCGAGCAGTACTTC
TRBV4-1,.,few,TRBJ1-4,CASSQELGRLFF,TGCGCCAGCAGCCAAGAGCTGGGACGGCTGTTTTTT
TRBV5-4,TRBD1,.,TRBJ1-1,CASSSSWHRDRGENTEAFF,TGTGCCAGCAGCTCTAGCTGGCACCGGGACAGGGGGGAGAACACTGAAGCTTTCTTT
TRBV29-1,TRBD1,.,TRBJ1-2,CSVQTGGYGYTF,TGCAGCGTCCAGACAGGGGGTTATGGCTACACCTTC
TRBV28,TRBD1,.,TRBJ2-2,CASSRQGDTGELFF,TGTGCCAGCAGCCGACAGGGGGACACCGGGGAGCTGTTTTTT
TRBV6-2/TRBV6-3,.,.,TRBJ2-2,CASSLTTGSTGELFF,TGTGCCAGCAGCCTGACCACAGGGTCCACCGGGGAGCTGTTTTTT
TRBV5-1,TRBD1,.,TRBJ2-7,CASTKGPGQGAYEQYF,TGCGCCAGCACCAAGGGCCCGGGACAGGGGGCATACGAGCAGTACTTC
TRBV4-1,.,.,TRBJ1-5,CASSRSPEGIGPQHF,TGCGCCAGCAGCCGAAGCCCAGAGGGTATTGGGCCCCAGCATTTT